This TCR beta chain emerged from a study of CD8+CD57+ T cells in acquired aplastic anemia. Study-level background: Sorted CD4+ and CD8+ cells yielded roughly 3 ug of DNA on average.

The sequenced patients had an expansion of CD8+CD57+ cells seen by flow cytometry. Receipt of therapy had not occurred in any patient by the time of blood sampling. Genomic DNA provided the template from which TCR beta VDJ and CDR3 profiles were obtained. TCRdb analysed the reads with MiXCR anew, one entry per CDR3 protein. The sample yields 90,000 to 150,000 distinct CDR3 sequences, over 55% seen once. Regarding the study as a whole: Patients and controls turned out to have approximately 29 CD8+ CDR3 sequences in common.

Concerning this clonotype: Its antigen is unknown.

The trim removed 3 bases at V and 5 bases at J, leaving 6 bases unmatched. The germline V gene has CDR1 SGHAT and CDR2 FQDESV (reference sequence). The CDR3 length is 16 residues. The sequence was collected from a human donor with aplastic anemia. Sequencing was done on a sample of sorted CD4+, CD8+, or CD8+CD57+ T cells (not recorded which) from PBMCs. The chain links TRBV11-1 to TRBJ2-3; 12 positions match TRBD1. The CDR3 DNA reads TGTGCCAGCAGCTTTGGGGACAGGGGGCTAGGAGATACGCAGTATTTT. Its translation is CASSFGDRGLGDTQYF. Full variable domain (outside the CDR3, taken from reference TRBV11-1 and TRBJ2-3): EAEVAQSPRYKITEKSQAVAFWCDPISGHATLYWYRQILGQGPELLVQFQDESVVDDSQLPKDRFSAERLKGVDSTLKIQPAELGDSAMYLCASSFGDRGLGDTQYFGPGTRLTVL.